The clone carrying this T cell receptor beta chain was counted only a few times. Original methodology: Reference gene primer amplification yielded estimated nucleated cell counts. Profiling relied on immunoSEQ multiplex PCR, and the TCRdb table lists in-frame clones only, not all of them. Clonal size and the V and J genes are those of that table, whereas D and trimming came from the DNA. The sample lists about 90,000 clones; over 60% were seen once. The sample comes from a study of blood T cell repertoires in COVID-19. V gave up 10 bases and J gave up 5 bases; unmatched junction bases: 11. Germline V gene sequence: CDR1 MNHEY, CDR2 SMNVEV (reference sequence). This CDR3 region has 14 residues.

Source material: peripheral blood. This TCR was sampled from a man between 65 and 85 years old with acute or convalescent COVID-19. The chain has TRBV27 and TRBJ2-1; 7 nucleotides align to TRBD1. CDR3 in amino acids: CATQIRQGHNEQFF. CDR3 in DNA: TGTGCCACCCAGATCCGACAGGGTCACAATGAGCAGTTCTTC.